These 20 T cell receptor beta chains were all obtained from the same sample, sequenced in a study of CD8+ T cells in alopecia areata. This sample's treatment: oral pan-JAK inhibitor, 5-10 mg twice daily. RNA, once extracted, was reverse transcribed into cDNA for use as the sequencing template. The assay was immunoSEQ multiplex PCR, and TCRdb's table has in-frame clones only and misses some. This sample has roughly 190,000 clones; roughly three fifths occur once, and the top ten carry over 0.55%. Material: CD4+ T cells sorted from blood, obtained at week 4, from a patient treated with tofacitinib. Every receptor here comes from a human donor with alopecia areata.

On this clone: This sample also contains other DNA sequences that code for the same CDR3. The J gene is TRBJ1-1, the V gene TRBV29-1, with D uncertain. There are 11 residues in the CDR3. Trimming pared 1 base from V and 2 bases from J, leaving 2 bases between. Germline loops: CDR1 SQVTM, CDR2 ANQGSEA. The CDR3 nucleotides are TGCAGCGTTGAAGGTAACACTGAAGCTTTCTTT. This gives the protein CSVEGNTEAFF.

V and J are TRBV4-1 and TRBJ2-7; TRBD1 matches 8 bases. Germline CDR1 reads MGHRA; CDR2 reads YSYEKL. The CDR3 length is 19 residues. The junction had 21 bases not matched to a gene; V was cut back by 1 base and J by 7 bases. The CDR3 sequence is CASSQGAYYTGQGGQEQYF. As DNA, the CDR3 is TGCGCCAGCAGCCAAGGAGCCTACTACACCGGACAGGGAGGCCAGGAGCAGTACTTC.

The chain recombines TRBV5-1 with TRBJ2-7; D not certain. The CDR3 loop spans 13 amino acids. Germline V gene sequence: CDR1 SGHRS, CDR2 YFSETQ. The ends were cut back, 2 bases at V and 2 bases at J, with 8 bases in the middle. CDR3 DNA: TGCGCCAGCAGCTTTAACCAGCCCTACGAGCAGTACTTC. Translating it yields CASSFNQPYEQYF.

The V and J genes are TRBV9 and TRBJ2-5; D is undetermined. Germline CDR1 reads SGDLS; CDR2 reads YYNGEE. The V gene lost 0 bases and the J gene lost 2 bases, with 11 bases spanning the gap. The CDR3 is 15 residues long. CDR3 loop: CASSVALFEQETQYF. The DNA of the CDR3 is TGTGCCAGCAGCGTAGCCCTTTTCGAACAAGAGACCCAGTACTTC. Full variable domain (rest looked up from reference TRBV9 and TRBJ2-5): DSGVTQTPKHLITATGQRVTLRCSPRSGDLSVYWYQQSLDQGLQFLIQYYNGEERAKGNILERFSAQQFPDLHSELNLSSLELGDSALYFCASSVALFEQETQYFGPGTRLLVL.

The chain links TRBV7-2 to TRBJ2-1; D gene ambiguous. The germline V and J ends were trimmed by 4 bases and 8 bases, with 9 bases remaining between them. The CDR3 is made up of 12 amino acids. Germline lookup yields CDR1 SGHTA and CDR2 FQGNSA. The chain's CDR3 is CASSSSGHEQFF. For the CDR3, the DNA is TGTGCCAGCAGCTCCTCCGGGCATGAGCAGTTCTTC.

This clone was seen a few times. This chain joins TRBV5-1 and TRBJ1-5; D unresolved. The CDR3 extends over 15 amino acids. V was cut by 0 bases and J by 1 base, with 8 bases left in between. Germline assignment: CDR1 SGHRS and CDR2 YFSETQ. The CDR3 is CASSLGGGSNQPQHF. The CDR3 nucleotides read TGCGCCAGCAGCTTGGGGGGAGGCAGCAATCAGCCCCAGCATTTT. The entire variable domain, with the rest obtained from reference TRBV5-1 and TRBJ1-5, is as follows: KAGVTQTPRYLIKTRGQQVTLSCSPISGHRSVSWYQQTPGQGLQFLFEYFSETQRNKGNFPGRFSGRQFSNSRSEMNVSTLELGDSALYLCASSLGGGSNQPQHFGDGTRLSIL.

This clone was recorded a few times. The CDR3: CSVEPGLAGGITGELFF. The CDR3 bases are TGCAGCGTTGAACCCGGACTAGCGGGAGGTATCACCGGGGAGCTGTTTTTT. V usage is TRBV29-1 and J usage is TRBJ2-2; 14 nucleotides line up with TRBD2. Per the germline V gene, CDR1 is SQVTM and CDR2 is ANQGSEA. The CDR3 length is 17 residues. Unmatched junction bases numbered 6, after V lost 2 bases and J lost 4 bases.

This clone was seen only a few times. The CDR3 DNA is TGCAGCGTTGCCCCCAGATCAACCACAGATACGCAGTATTTT. Translating it yields CSVAPRSTTDTQYF. This chain links TRBV29-1 with TRBJ2-3; D gene unclear. The CDR3 loop spans 14 amino acids. CDR1 and CDR2 (germline): SQVTM, ANQGSEA. The ends were cut back, 4 bases at V and 2 bases at J, with 13 bases in the middle.

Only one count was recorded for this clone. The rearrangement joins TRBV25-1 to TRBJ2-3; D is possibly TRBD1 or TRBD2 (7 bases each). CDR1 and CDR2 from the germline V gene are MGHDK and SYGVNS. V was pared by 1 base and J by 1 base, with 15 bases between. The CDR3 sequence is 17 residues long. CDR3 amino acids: CASSEWVGRGRTDTQYF. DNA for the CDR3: TGTGCCAGCAGTGAATGGGTGGGGAGGGGGCGCACAGATACGCAGTATTTT.

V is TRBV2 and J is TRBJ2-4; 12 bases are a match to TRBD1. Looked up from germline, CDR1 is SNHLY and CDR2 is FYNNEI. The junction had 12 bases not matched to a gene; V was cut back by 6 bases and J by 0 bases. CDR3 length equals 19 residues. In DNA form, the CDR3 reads TGTGCCAGCAGGGCCTCCGGGACAGGGGGCTTATTAGCCAAAAACATTCAGTACTTC. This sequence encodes CASRASGTGGLLAKNIQYF.

In nucleotides, the CDR3 is TGCAGCGTTACCGACAGGGTAGGTCAGCCCCAGCATTTT. It encodes CSVTDRVGQPQHF. This chain connects TRBV29-1 to TRBJ1-5, with TRBD1 matching over 7 bases. The CDR3 is 13 amino acids. Losses at the gene ends were 5 bases for V and 6 bases for J; bases not matched to a gene: 7. The germline CDR1 and CDR2 sequences are SQVTM and ANQGSEA.

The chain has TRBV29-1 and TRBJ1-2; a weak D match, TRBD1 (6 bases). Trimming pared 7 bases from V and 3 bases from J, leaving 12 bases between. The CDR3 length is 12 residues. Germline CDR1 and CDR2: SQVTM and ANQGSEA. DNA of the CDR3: TGCAGCGGACAAAACAGGGACTATGGCTACACCTTC. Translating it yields CSGQNRDYGYTF.

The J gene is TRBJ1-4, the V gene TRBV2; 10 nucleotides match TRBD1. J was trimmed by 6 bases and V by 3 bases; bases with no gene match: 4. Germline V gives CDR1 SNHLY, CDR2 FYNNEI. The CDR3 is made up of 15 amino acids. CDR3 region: CASSDHGTGDEKLFF. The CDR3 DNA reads TGTGCCAGCAGTGACCACGGGACAGGGGATGAAAAACTGTTTTTT.

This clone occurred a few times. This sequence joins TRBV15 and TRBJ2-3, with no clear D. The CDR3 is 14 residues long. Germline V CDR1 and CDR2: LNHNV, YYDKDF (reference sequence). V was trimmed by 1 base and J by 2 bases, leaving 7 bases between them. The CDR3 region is CATSRGGPTDTQYF. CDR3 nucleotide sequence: TGTGCCACCAGCAGAGGCGGCCCCACAGATACGCAGTATTTT.

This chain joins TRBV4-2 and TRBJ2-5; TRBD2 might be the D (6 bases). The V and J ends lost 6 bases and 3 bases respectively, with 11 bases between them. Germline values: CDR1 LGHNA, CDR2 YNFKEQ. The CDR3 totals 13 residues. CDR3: CASSAGGEETQYF. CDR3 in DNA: TGTGCCAGCAGTGCGGGCGGGGAAGAGACCCAGTACTTC.

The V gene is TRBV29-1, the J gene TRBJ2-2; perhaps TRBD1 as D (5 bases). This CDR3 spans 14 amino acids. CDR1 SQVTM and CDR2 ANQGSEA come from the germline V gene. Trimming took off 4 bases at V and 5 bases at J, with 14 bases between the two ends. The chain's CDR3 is CSVAPIRGTGELFF. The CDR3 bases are TGCAGCGTTGCACCGATTAGGGGAACCGGGGAGCTGTTTTTT.

DNA for the CDR3: TGCGCCAGCAGCCTTCAATTTGCGGGAGGCAGCACAGATACGCAGTATTTT. Protein sequence: CASSLQFAGGSTDTQYF. The chain is built from TRBV4-1 and TRBJ2-3, with 8 bases that match TRBD2. This CDR3 has 17 amino acids. CDR1 and CDR2 from the germline V gene are MGHRA and YSYEKL. Losses at the gene ends were 4 bases for V and 0 bases for J; bases not matched to a gene: 9.

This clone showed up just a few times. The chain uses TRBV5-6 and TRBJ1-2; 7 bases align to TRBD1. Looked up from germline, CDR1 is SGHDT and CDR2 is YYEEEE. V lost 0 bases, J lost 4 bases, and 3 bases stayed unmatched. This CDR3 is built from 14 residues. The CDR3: CASSLGDRVYGYTF. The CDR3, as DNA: TGTGCCAGCAGCTTGGGCGACAGGGTCTATGGCTACACCTTC.

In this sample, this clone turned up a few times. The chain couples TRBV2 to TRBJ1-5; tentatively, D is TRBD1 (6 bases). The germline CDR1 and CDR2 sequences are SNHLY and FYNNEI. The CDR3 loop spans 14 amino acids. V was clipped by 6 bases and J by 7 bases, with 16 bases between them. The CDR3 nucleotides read TGTGCCAGCAGCCTAATACAGGGTACGCAGCCCCAGCATTTT. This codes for CASSLIQGTQPQHF. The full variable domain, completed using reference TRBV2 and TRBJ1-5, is EPEVTQTPSHQVTQMGQEVILRCVPISNHLYFYWYRQILGQKVEFLVSFYNNEISEKSEIFDDQFSVERPDGSNFTLKIRSTKLEDSAMYFCASSLIQGTQPQHFGDGTRLSIL.

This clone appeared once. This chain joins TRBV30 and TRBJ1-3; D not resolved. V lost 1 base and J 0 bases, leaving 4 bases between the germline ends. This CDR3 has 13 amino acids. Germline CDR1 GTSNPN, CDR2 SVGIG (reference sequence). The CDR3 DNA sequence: TGTGCCTGGAGTGCCATCTCTGGAAACACCATATATTTT. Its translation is CAWSAISGNTIYF. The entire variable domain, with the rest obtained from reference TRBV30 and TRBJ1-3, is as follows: SQTIHQWPATLVQPVGSPLSLECTVEGTSNPNLYWYRQAAGRGLQLLFYSVGIGQISSEVPQNLSASRPQDRQFILSSKKLLLSDSGFYLCAWSAISGNTIYFGEGSWLTVV.